This T cell receptor (beta chain) derives from a study of CD8+ T cells in alopecia areata. Findings of the study overall: Numerous clones, expanded in lesions, remained in scalp and blood during tofacitinib.

Regarding treatment: oral pan-JAK inhibitor, 5-10 mg twice daily. This clone was found once. Its antigen remains unknown. The germline V gene has CDR1 LNHDA and CDR2 SQIVND (reference sequence). The CDR3 is 15 amino acids. The trim removed 2 bases at V and 3 bases at J, leaving 6 bases unmatched. It was cDNA, reverse transcribed from extracted RNA, that served as the sequencing template. The protocol was immunoSEQ multiplex PCR, while the TCRdb copy is restricted to in-frame clones and leaves out a portion. The table shows about 300,000 clones, with roughly 60% occurring only once. Here the sequenced sample was CD4+ T cells sorted from blood, taken at week 24, from a patient treated with tofacitinib. The J gene is TRBJ2-5, the V gene TRBV19, with 7 bases lining up with TRBD1. This receptor was identified in a human donor with alopecia areata. The CDR3 DNA reads as TGTGCCAGTAGTATATACAGGGGCCGGGAAGAGACCCAGTACTTC. It yields the protein CASSIYRGREETQYF.